This note documents a single T cell receptor (beta chain) sequence. The antigen is not known. Together with a sample-barcoded 5' primer, a J-beta primer mix was included in a second PCR lasting roughly 6 to 12 cycles. Paired-end reads containing CDR3 totaled no fewer than 2.5 million for each sample. Each CDR3 protein gets one entry after TCRdb re-called the 5' RACE reads with MiXCR. This sample has 1.5 million to 2 million distinct CDR3 sequences; 40% to 55% occur once, and the top ten carry more than 2%. The sample is drawn from a study of blood T cells in healthy people across ages. Study-wide results and caveats: Underestimates were what the diversity estimates from one million T cells were considered to be. Compared with aged donors, long-lived donors showed fewer expanded clones, suggesting selection.

A minimum of 7 million PBMCs was isolated per sample. This CDR3 has 16 amino acids. The junction had 6 bases not matched to a gene; V was cut back by 4 bases and J by 2 bases. In germline, CDR1 is SGHRS, CDR2 YFSETQ. This chain connects TRBV5-1 to TRBJ2-3; 11 bases align to TRBD2. This receptor was identified in a middle-aged woman in good health. Sample: blood. CDR3 residues: CASSPTSGGFTDTQYF. Written as DNA, the CDR3 is TGCGCCAGCAGCCCTACTAGCGGGGGTTTCACAGATACGCAGTATTTT.